This T cell receptor beta chain was identified in a study of regulatory T cells in long-lasting Graves disease. As for the study in general: Graves' patients who were just diagnosed had used antithyroid drugs for under 3 months.

The CDR3 runs to 14 residues. Germline trimming cut 5 bases from V and 5 bases from J; bases unmatched to any gene: 8. In germline, CDR1 is SGHNT, CDR2 YYREEE (reference sequence). Arm-PCR of CDR3 regions and iRepertoire HTBI primers were the basis on which TCR beta libraries were built. Via MiXCR, TCRdb re-called the multiplex PCR reads, giving one row per CDR3 protein. The profile shows roughly 520,000 distinct CDR3 sequences, around 12% of them singletons. Time point: newly diagnosed GD, antithyroid drugs for less than 3 months. PBMCs provided the RNA from which the TCR library was made. This sample was also put to use in a study of T cells in Graves' hyperthyroidism and ophthalmopathy. Per that paper: Researchers defined stable Graves' hyperthyroidism as no ophthalmopathy progression within 18 months. Patients aged 18 to 65 had newly diagnosed hyperthyroidism lasting under 2 months.

The sample here was peripheral blood mononuclear cells (PBMCs), taken at new diagnosis, from a patient treated with antithyroid drugs. The TCR comes from a woman aged 30 to 39 with Graves disease. This sequence joins TRBV5-4 and TRBJ1-2; 8 bases fit TRBD1. The CDR3 DNA reads TGTGCCAGCAGATACACAGGGGGGCGGTATGGCTACACCTTC. It encodes CASRYTGGRYGYTF. Filled out from reference TRBV5-4 and TRBJ1-2, the complete variable domain reads ETGVTQSPTHLIKTRGQQVTLRCSSQSGHNTVSWYQQALGQGPQFIFQYYREEENGRGNFPPRFSGLQFPNYSSELNVNALELDDSALYLCASRYTGGRYGYTFGSGTRLTVV.